This entry lists 21 T cell receptor beta chains sequenced from one sample in a study of blood T cell repertoires in COVID-19. Profiled with immunoSEQ multiplex PCR; TCRdb holds only in-frame clones, not every one. The sample lists 150,000 or so clones; over 90% were seen once. The sequenced sample consisted of peripheral blood. These receptors all come from a man in his forties or fifties with acute or convalescent COVID-19.

The chain carries TRBV28 and TRBJ1-5; D not resolved. Looked up from germline, CDR1 is MDHEN and CDR2 is SYDVKM. There are 12 residues in the CDR3. Deletions cut 7 bases from V and 4 bases from J, with 8 bases between. The CDR3: CASKQVNQPQHF. CDR3 coding DNA: TGTGCCAGCAAGCAGGTGAATCAGCCCCAGCATTTT. Full variable domain (rest looked up from reference TRBV28 and TRBJ1-5): DVKVTQSSRYLVKRTGEKVFLECVQDMDHENMFWYRQDPGLGLRLIYFSYDVKMKEKGDIPEGYSVSREKKERFSLILESASTNQTSMYLCASKQVNQPQHFGDGTRLSIL.

The rearrangement joins TRBV10-3 to TRBJ1-1; no firm D call. V gave up 4 bases and J gave up 1 base, with 7 bases separating them. Germline CDR1 and CDR2: ENHRY and SYGVKD. The CDR3 is 13 residues long. Here the CDR3 reads CAISGLSNTEAFF. The CDR3 DNA follows: TGTGCCATCAGTGGACTTTCGAACACTGAAGCTTTCTTT.

The DNA for the CDR3 is TGCGCCAGCAGTGAGTTTATTGGACAGGGGGCCCACGAGCAGTACTTC. Translating it yields CASSEFIGQGAHEQYF. This rearrangement joins TRBV10-2 to TRBJ2-7; the match to TRBD1 covers 11 bases. Germline assignment: CDR1 WSHSY and CDR2 SAAADI. The CDR3 runs 16 residues. V was clipped by 1 base and J by 5 bases; unmatched bases: 7.

This sequence joins TRBV5-1 and TRBJ2-7, with 11 bases fitting TRBD2. The CDR3 sequence is 16 residues long. CDR1 and CDR2 from the germline V gene are SGHRS and YFSETQ. The V and J ends lost 5 bases and 5 bases, in that order; junction bases with no gene match: 12. This chain's CDR3 is CASRYGLAGSWDEQYF. CDR3 DNA: TGCGCCAGCAGGTACGGACTAGCGGGTAGCTGGGACGAGCAGTACTTC.

The sample holds one count of this clone. This sequence joins TRBV9 and TRBJ2-7; 8 bases align to TRBD1. Germline trimming cut 0 bases from V and 6 bases from J; bases unmatched to any gene: 2. The germline gives CDR1 SGDLS, CDR2 YYNGEE. The CDR3 sequence is 13 residues long. The CDR3 reads CASSVGTGSEQYV. In DNA form, the CDR3 reads TGTGCCAGCAGCGTAGGGACAGGGAGCGAGCAGTACGTC.

The chain couples TRBV11-2 to TRBJ2-1; 12 bases are shared with TRBD2. CDR3 length: 15 residues. Germline values: CDR1 SGHAT, CDR2 FQNNGV. V lost 3 bases and J lost 5; bases outside the gene matches: 2. CDR3 nucleotides: TGTGCCAGCAGCTTGACTAGCGGGAGCCACAATGAGCAGTTCTTC. This codes for CASSLTSGSHNEQFF.

This chain uses TRBV6-5 with TRBJ2-7; D may be TRBD1 (6 bases). CDR3 size: 14 residues. Per germline, CDR1 MNHEY and CDR2 SVGAGI. Trimming pared 5 bases from V and 5 bases from J, leaving 16 bases between. The chain's CDR3 is CASSTSTGYDEQYF. CDR3 nucleotide sequence: TGTGCCAGCAGTACATCCACAGGGTATGACGAGCAGTACTTC.

The V and J genes are TRBV6-5 and TRBJ2-2; D remains unclear. The CDR3 is 14 amino acids. V lost 7 bases and J lost 8, with 17 bases in between. Germline V gene data show CDR1 as MNHEY and CDR2 as SVGAGI. The CDR3 sequence is CASKITREPGELFF. DNA for the CDR3: TGTGCCAGCAAGATTACGAGAGAGCCAGGGGAGCTGTTTTTT.

The chain combines TRBV7-9 with TRBJ1-1; D is uncertain. The CDR3 contains 13 residues. V dropped 3 bases and J dropped 4 bases, with 9 bases sitting between them. Germline loops: CDR1 SEHNR, CDR2 FQNEAQ (reference sequence). The CDR3 DNA sequence: TGTGCCAGCAGCTTGACTGCGGCCACTGAAGCTTTCTTT. Its protein product is CASSLTAATEAFF.

CDR3 DNA sequence: TGTGCCAGTAGTAGAGGCCAGGGGAATGAAAAACTGTTTTTT. Its protein product is CASSRGQGNEKLFF. The V gene is TRBV19, the J gene TRBJ1-4; weak D call: TRBD1 (6 bases). The germline V and J ends were trimmed by 4 bases and 5 bases, with 11 bases remaining between them. The CDR3 sequence is 14 residues long. CDR1 and CDR2 (germline): LNHDA, SQIVND (reference sequence).

The gene calls are TRBV5-1 and TRBJ2-6; TRBD1 might be the D (5 bases). CDR1 and CDR2 (germline): SGHRS, YFSETQ. V lost 2 bases to trimming and J lost 0 bases, with 9 bases between them. CDR3 length: 16 amino acids. The CDR3 protein is CASSFTRDSGANVLTF. The CDR3 bases are TGCGCCAGCAGCTTTACCAGGGACTCTGGGGCCAACGTCCTGACTTTC.

The rearrangement links TRBV3-1 (or the pseudogene TRBV3-2) to TRBJ2-1; 7 bases fit TRBD2. Trimming took 4 bases from V and 0 from J; bases not matched to a gene: 6. The V gene's germline CDR1 is LGHDT and CDR2 YNNKEL (reference sequence). This CDR3 contains 16 residues. Written as DNA, the CDR3 is TGTGCCAGCAGCCGGGGGGGGTCCTACTCCTACAATGAGCAGTTCTTC. Protein sequence: CASSRGGSYSYNEQFF.

This chain links TRBV11-2 with TRBJ2-5; no clear D gene. The ends were cut back, 3 bases at V and 5 bases at J, with 4 bases in the middle. In germline, CDR1 is SGHAT, CDR2 FQNNGV. CDR3 length: 11 residues. CDR3 DNA: TGTGCCAGCAGCTTGCGGGAGACCCAGTACTTC. Translating it yields CASSLRETQYF.

The J gene is TRBJ1-2, the V gene TRBV2; weak D call: TRBD1 (6 bases). Per the germline V gene, CDR1 is SNHLY and CDR2 is FYNNEI. V lost 2 bases and J lost 6, with 13 bases in between. The CDR3 is 14 residues long. As DNA, the CDR3 is TGTGCCAGCAGTGAATGGACAGCTGAAAATGGCTACACCTTC. It translates to CASSEWTAENGYTF. The whole variable domain, filled in from reference TRBV2 and TRBJ1-2, reads EPEVTQTPSHQVTQMGQEVILRCVPISNHLYFYWYRQILGQKVEFLVSFYNNEISEKSEIFDDQFSVERPDGSNFTLKIRSTKLEDSAMYFCASSEWTAENGYTFGSGTRLTVV.

The chain links TRBV14 to TRBJ1-3, with D hard to call. CDR1 SGHDN and CDR2 FVKESK come from the germline V gene. Trimming cost V 6 bases and J 4 bases, with 7 bases left between them. CDR3 length: 12 amino acids. CDR3 sequence (DNA): TGTGCCAGCAGTCTGACAGGAAACACCATATATTTT. It translates to CASSLTGNTIYF.

The chain has TRBV13 and TRBJ1-2; perhaps TRBD1 as D (5 bases). Germline V CDR1 and CDR2: PRHDT, FYEKMQ (reference sequence). Deletions cut 1 base from V and 4 bases from J, with 10 bases between. The CDR3 is made up of 14 amino acids. CDR3 protein: CASSLDRQGYGYTF. CDR3 sequence (DNA): TGTGCCAGCAGCTTAGACCGGCAGGGCTATGGCTACACCTTC.

This sequence joins TRBV6-1 and TRBJ1-1, with TRBD1 as a possible D gene (6 bases). This CDR3 contains 14 residues. Germline V gene sequence: CDR1 MNHNS, CDR2 SASEGT. The V end lost 2 bases, the J end lost 3 bases, and 10 bases lay between the germline ends. The CDR3 loop reads CASSEQGRDTEAFF. As DNA, the CDR3 is TGTGCCAGCAGTGAACAGGGGAGGGACACTGAAGCTTTCTTT.

The rearrangement links TRBV18 to TRBJ1-2; possibly TRBD1 for D (6 bases). The V end lost 6 bases, the J end lost 4 bases, and 21 bases lay between the germline ends. The CDR3 spans 16 residues. Germline values: CDR1 KGHSH, CDR2 LQKENI. The CDR3 here is CASSFWEGVPSYGYTF. CDR3 sequence (DNA): TGTGCCAGCTCGTTCTGGGAGGGGGTCCCATCCTATGGCTACACCTTC.

This chain connects TRBV19 to TRBJ1-1; TRBD1 aligns across 11 bases. V was clipped by 4 bases and J by 2 bases; unmatched bases: 3. Germline lookup yields CDR1 LNHDA and CDR2 SQIVND (reference sequence). The CDR3 loop spans 15 amino acids. This CDR3 reads CASSTGQGANTEAFF. The CDR3 region has the DNA TGTGCCAGTAGTACTGGACAGGGGGCCAACACTGAAGCTTTCTTT.

The genes are TRBV6-2 or TRBV6-3 and TRBJ1-2; D is possibly TRBD1 (6 bases). This CDR3 region has 16 residues. With 4 bases removed from V and 2 bases from J, the gap between germline ends came to 17 bases. The germline V gene has CDR1 MNHEY and CDR2 SVGEGT. The CDR3 sequence: CASSWSARTVNYGYTF. In nucleotides, the CDR3 is TGTGCCAGCAGTTGGTCGGCCCGGACAGTAAACTATGGCTACACCTTC.

The chain uses TRBV28 and TRBJ1-2; D gene unclear. CDR1 and CDR2 (germline): MDHEN, SYDVKM. The germline V and J ends were trimmed by 6 bases and 4 bases, with 12 bases remaining between them. CDR3 size: 13 residues. The CDR3 sequence: CASSLRRAYGYTF. The CDR3 coding sequence is TGTGCCAGCAGCTTGAGGAGGGCCTATGGCTACACCTTC.